The 13 T cell receptor beta chains reported below all come from one sample, sequenced in a study of early stage breast cancer tumors. Data came from immunoSEQ multiplex PCR; TCRdb stores just in-frame clones and leaves some out. Found here are 44,000 or so clones, roughly 80% of them singletons; the top ten hold roughly 1.5%. Sequencing was performed on blood. These receptors were taken from a person between 45 and 65 years old with breast cancer.

This rearrangement joins TRBV30 to TRBJ1-4; the D is unclear. Between the trimmed V and J ends, which lost 0 bases and 5 bases, there was a span of 10 bases. Germline V gene lookup returns CDR1 GTSNPN and CDR2 SVGIG (reference sequence). This CDR3 spans 14 amino acids. The CDR3 region has the DNA TGTGCCTGGAGTGTGGTTCCTGGAAATGAAAAACTGTTTTTT. Translating gives CAWSVVPGNEKLFF.

This chain joins TRBV27 and TRBJ2-7, with 8 bases aligning to TRBD2. This CDR3 contains 15 residues. Trimming cost V 3 bases and J 5 bases; bases outside gene matches: 9. Germline V gene lookup returns CDR1 MNHEY and CDR2 SMNVEV (reference sequence). CDR3 region: CASSLGGGRIHEQYF. CDR3 bases: TGTGCCAGCAGTTTGGGGGGCGGGAGGATCCACGAGCAGTACTTC.

This clone was seen more than once but under ten times. V and J are TRBV6-1 and TRBJ1-5; 7 bases match TRBD1. The germline V gene encodes CDR1 MNHNS and CDR2 SASEGT. This CDR3 is 19 amino acids long. With 0 bases clipped from V and 0 bases from J, the junction kept 11 bases outside the gene matches. This CDR3 reads CASSEALGDSLPSNQPQHF. CDR3 DNA sequence: TGTGCCAGCAGTGAAGCGCTAGGGGACAGCTTACCTAGCAATCAGCCCCAGCATTTT.

The V and J genes are TRBV27 and TRBJ2-2; D may be TRBD2 (5 bases). The germline V gene encodes CDR1 MNHEY and CDR2 SMNVEV (reference sequence). CDR3 length: 18 amino acids. V lost 2 bases to trimming and J lost 4 bases, with 20 bases between them. The CDR3 loop is CASSLGAARALGTGELFF. CDR3 DNA: TGTGCCAGCAGTTTAGGAGCGGCGCGGGCCCTAGGCACCGGGGAGCTGTTTTTT.

The chain joins TRBV19 to TRBJ2-7, with 8 bases lining up with TRBD1. The CDR3 spans 15 residues. CDR1 is LNHDA, CDR2 SQIVND, per germline (reference sequence). J gave up 4 bases and V 1 base, and 6 bases lay outside the gene matches. CDR3 in DNA: TGTGCCAGTAGTATAGGATCAGGGGGCACGTACGAGCAGTACTTC. It specifies CASSIGSGGTYEQYF.

The chain is built from TRBV19 and TRBJ2-2; tentative D call: TRBD1 (5 bases). The CDR3 length is 13 residues. Germline CDR1 LNHDA, CDR2 SQIVND (reference sequence). V lost 11 bases to trimming and J lost 5 bases, with 15 bases between them. CDR3 in DNA: TGTGCCTCCCGGGCAGGGCGAACCGGGGAGCTGTTTTTT. It specifies CASRAGRTGELFF. The entire variable domain, with the rest obtained from reference TRBV19 and TRBJ2-2, is as follows: DGGITQSPKYLFRKEGQNVTLSCEQNLNHDAMYWYRQDPGQGLRLIYYSQIVNDFQKGDIAEGYSVSREKKESFPLTVTSAQKNPTAFYLCASRAGRTGELFFGEGSRLTVL.

The rearrangement joins TRBV4-2 to TRBJ1-3; 9 nucleotides line up with TRBD1. The trim removed 9 bases at V and 0 bases at J, leaving 9 bases unmatched. CDR1 and CDR2 from the germline V gene are LGHNA and YNFKEQ. The CDR3 is 16 amino acids. CDR3: CASRQGDQSSGNTIYF. The CDR3 DNA follows: TGTGCCAGTAGACAGGGGGACCAGAGCTCTGGAAACACCATATATTTT.

This chain links TRBV4-3 with TRBJ1-3; 7 nucleotides match TRBD1. CDR1 is LGHNA, CDR2 YSLEER, per germline. Germline trimming cut 3 bases from V and 3 bases from J; bases unmatched to any gene: 2. The CDR3 is 14 residues long. CDR3 in amino acids: CASSQDRNGNTIYF. CDR3 nucleotides: TGCGCCAGCAGCCAGGACAGGAATGGAAACACCATATATTTT.

The chain links TRBV4-3 to TRBJ2-5; D gene uncertain. V was shortened by 4 bases and J by 4 bases, with 4 bases between the two germline ends. Germline V lookup: CDR1 LGHNA, CDR2 YSLEER. The CDR3 has 11 amino acids. The CDR3 spells CASSLRETQYF. The CDR3 DNA follows: TGCGCCAGCAGCCTCAGAGAGACCCAGTACTTC.

The V and J genes are TRBV29-1 and TRBJ2-3, with 8 bases fitting TRBD2. The V and J ends lost 4 bases and 2 bases, in that order; junction bases with no gene match: 8. CDR1 and CDR2 from the germline V gene are SQVTM and ANQGSEA. The CDR3 has 15 amino acids. The CDR3 bases are TGCAGCGTTGTGGCAGCGGGGGCGGTCACAGATACGCAGTATTTT. Encoded protein: CSVVAAGAVTDTQYF.

V gene TRBV11-2 combines with J gene TRBJ1-4; the D is unclear. Trimming pared 5 bases from V and 3 bases from J, leaving 16 bases between. The CDR3 has 16 residues. CDR1 and CDR2 (germline): SGHAT, FQNNGV. CDR3 bases: TGTGCCAGCAGCCAACTCCAGGACCGACCTAATGAAAAACTGTTTTTT. Protein product: CASSQLQDRPNEKLFF.

The V and J genes are TRBV19 and TRBJ2-1; TRBD1 aligns across 10 bases. Trimming cost V 11 bases and J 7 bases; bases outside gene matches: 8. Germline CDR1 and CDR2: LNHDA and SQIVND (reference sequence). CDR3 length equals 13 residues. Here the CDR3 reads CAAGQGSSNEQFF. As DNA, the CDR3 is TGTGCCGCGGGACAGGGGAGTTCTAATGAGCAGTTCTTC.

The rearrangement joins TRBV13 to TRBJ2-7; 7 nucleotides align to TRBD2. The CDR3 is 16 amino acids. V trimming: 4 bases; J trimming: 4 bases; junction bases outside the gene matches: 13. Germline assignment: CDR1 PRHDT and CDR2 FYEKMQ (reference sequence). CDR3 loop: CASSSLEGGRAYEQYF. The CDR3 bases are TGTGCCAGCAGCTCCCTCGAAGGCGGGAGAGCGTACGAGCAGTACTTC.